The 29 T cell receptor beta chains reported below all come from one sample, sequenced in a study of T cells in Graves' hyperthyroidism and ophthalmopathy. There were TCR beta CDR3 regions amplified from RNA transcripts. Researchers ran a first-round RT-PCR on the TCR CDR3 using the HTBI primer set. TCRdb passed the multiplex PCR reads through MiXCR, listing each CDR3 protein once. The data contain some 570,000 distinct CDR3 sequences, under 20% of them seen just once; the ten biggest clones take up roughly 15%. Specimen: blood. All receptors derive from a woman under 30 with Graves' ophthalmopathy.

This chain connects TRBV6-2 or TRBV6-3 to TRBJ2-2; D unresolved. Per the germline V gene, CDR1 is MNHEY and CDR2 is SVGEGT. V was pared by 5 bases and J by 1 base, with 11 bases between. The CDR3 runs 15 residues. The CDR3 loop is CASSPLSENTGELFF. CDR3 nucleotide sequence: TGTGCCAGCAGTCCGCTATCGGAGAACACCGGGGAGCTGTTTTTT.

As regards this clonotype: The junction departs from germline at one end; a sequencing error may be responsible. This sequence joins TRBV5-1 and TRBJ1-2, with no clear D. The CDR3 is made up of 14 amino acids. From germline, CDR1 is SGHRS and CDR2 YFSETQ. CDR3 nucleotide sequence: TGTGCCAGCAGCTTGGATATGGTGACGACGGGCTACACCTTC. Residues: CASSLDMVTTGYTF. Full variable domain (outside the CDR3, taken from reference TRBV5-1 and TRBJ1-2): KAGVTQTPRYLIKTRGQQVTLSCSPISGHRSVSWYQQTPGQGLQFLFEYFSETQRNKGNFPGRFSGRQFSNSRSEMNVSTLELGDSALYLCASSLDMVTTGYTFGSGTRLTVV.

This clonotype showed up just a few times. CDR3 nucleotide sequence: TGCAGTGCTAGTGGAGGGGAGAGCATTCAGTACTTC. It codes for CSASGGESIQYF. V gene TRBV20-1 combines with J gene TRBJ2-4, with D possibly being TRBD2 (6 bases). CDR1 is DFQATT, CDR2 SNEGSKA, per germline (reference sequence). This CDR3 is 12 amino acids long. V was shortened by 3 bases and J by 9 bases, with 12 bases between the two germline ends.

The chain links TRBV20-1 to TRBJ2-2; D unclear. CDR1 is DFQATT, CDR2 SNEGSKA, per germline (reference sequence). The V and J ends lost 7 bases and 4 bases respectively, with 10 bases between them. CDR3 length equals 12 residues. The DNA for the CDR3 is TGCAGTGGAGTTGGGCGCACCGGGGAGCTGTTTTTT. Protein: CSGVGRTGELFF.

This clonotype was seen repeatedly, ten times or more. This rearrangement joins TRBV24-1 to TRBJ2-2; TRBD1 agrees at 11 bases. Per germline, CDR1 KGHDR and CDR2 SFDVKD. The CDR3 runs to 16 residues. V lost 2 bases, J lost 6 bases, and 4 bases stayed unmatched. CDR3 residues: CATSDSPGQGAGELFF. The CDR3 nucleotides are TGTGCCACCAGTGATTCTCCGGGACAGGGGGCCGGGGAGCTGTTTTTT.

The sample holds a few counts of this clonotype. This clone may be a read error of a much larger clone one base away. J is TRBJ2-7 and V is TRBV18; TRBD1 agrees at 8 bases. The junction had 3 bases not matched to a gene; V was cut back by 4 bases and J by 1 base. The CDR3 has 14 residues. Germline V CDR1 and CDR2: KGHSH, LQKENI. CDR3 DNA sequence: TGTGCCAGCTCACGGGGACAGGCGTCCTACGAGCAGTACTTC. The encoded protein is CASSRGQASYEQYF.

The chain joins TRBV20-1 to TRBJ2-1; 9 bases are shared with TRBD2. Germline loops: CDR1 DFQATT, CDR2 SNEGSKA (reference sequence). The CDR3 consists of 20 residues. The trim removed 5 bases at V and 4 bases at J, leaving 24 bases unmatched. The CDR3 nucleotides read TGCAGTGCTCCTCCCCCATGGCGGGAGGGCCTAATTTGGAGTTACAATGAGCAGTTCTTC. It specifies CSAPPPWREGLIWSYNEQFF.

The sample holds many counts of this clonotype. The genes are TRBV27 and TRBJ2-3; weak D call: TRBD1 (5 bases). Trimming took 5 bases from V and 2 from J, leaving 11 bases between them. Germline loops: CDR1 MNHEY, CDR2 SMNVEV (reference sequence). CDR3 size: 14 residues. The CDR3, as DNA: TGTGCCAGCAGTCGAAAGACAGACACAGATACGCAGTATTTT. Its translation: CASSRKTDTDTQYF.

This clonotype was counted only a few times. The V gene is TRBV5-1, the J gene TRBJ1-2; tentative D call: TRBD1 (5 bases). The V end lost 0 bases, the J end lost 6 bases, and 15 bases lay between the germline ends. This CDR3 spans 15 amino acids. Germline loops: CDR1 SGHRS, CDR2 YFSETQ. CDR3 nucleotide sequence: TGCGCCAGCAGCTTGGGACAGACCCCAGGTAATGGCTACACCTTC. This gives the protein CASSLGQTPGNGYTF.

This clonotype has more than one count but fewer than ten. J is TRBJ2-5 and V is TRBV28; TRBD2 matches 8 bases. V shed 7 bases, J shed 1 base, and the junction held 8 bases outside the gene matches. The CDR3 has 15 amino acids. Germline V gene sequence: CDR1 MDHEN, CDR2 SYDVKM. CDR3 coding DNA: TGTGCCAGCATGACCTTAGCGGGGAGCCAAGAGACCCAGTACTTC. Translation gives CASMTLAGSQETQYF.

This clonotype appeared many times. For the CDR3, the DNA is TGTGCCAGCTCCCCCCCCGGGGCGCAGGTAAACGCTGAAGCTTTCTTT. As protein: CASSPPGAQVNAEAFF. The chain carries TRBV18 and TRBJ1-1; D is possibly TRBD1 (5 bases). CDR1 is KGHSH and CDR2 is LQKENI in the germline V gene. This CDR3 has 16 amino acids. The V end was cut by 6 bases, the J end by 6 bases, with 23 bases between.

This clonotype was found a few times. This chain joins TRBV4-2 and TRBJ1-2; 7 nucleotides align to TRBD1. After removal of 9 bases from V and 4 bases from J, the junction contained 8 bases not matched to a gene. The germline V gene encodes CDR1 LGHNA and CDR2 YNFKEQ. There are 13 residues in the CDR3. CDR3 bases: TGTGCCAGTGGCAACAGGGGAGGCTATGGCTACACCTTC. Translated: CASGNRGGYGYTF.

The chain joins TRBV6-2 or TRBV6-3 to TRBJ2-7, with D perhaps matching TRBD2 (6 bases). V was clipped by 4 bases and J by 0 bases, with 13 bases between them. The germline gives CDR1 MNHEY, CDR2 SVGEGT. There are 15 residues in the CDR3. CDR3 in DNA: TGTGCCAGCAGTTTAATACGGGACTTCTCCTACGAGCAGTACTTC. It specifies CASSLIRDFSYEQYF.

Ten or more counts support this clonotype. The chain joins TRBV12-3 or TRBV12-4 to TRBJ2-7, with unresolved D. With 4 bases removed from V and 2 bases from J, the gap between germline ends came to 9 bases. This CDR3 region has 13 residues. CDR3 loop: CASSWYLTYEQYF. CDR3 DNA sequence: TGTGCCAGCAGTTGGTACCTCACCTACGAGCAGTACTTC.

The table lists this clonotype with a few counts. The rearrangement uses TRBV29-1 and TRBJ2-1; tentatively, D is TRBD1 (5 bases). CDR1 and CDR2 (germline): SQVTM, ANQGSEA. Trimming took 7 bases from V and 0 from J, leaving 25 bases between them. The CDR3 runs to 18 residues. CDR3: CSAREDSRWLGSYNEQFF. CDR3 in DNA: TGCAGCGCTAGGGAAGACAGTCGTTGGCTCGGCTCCTACAATGAGCAGTTCTTC.

The chain combines TRBV29-1 with TRBJ2-5; possible D gene TRBD1, 5 bases. The V end was cut by 4 bases, the J end by 5 bases, with 11 bases between. The CDR3 covers 12 residues. CDR1 SQVTM and CDR2 ANQGSEA come from the germline V gene. The CDR3, as DNA: TGCAGCGTTGGGGCAGGGTATGAGACCCAGTACTTC. Encoded protein: CSVGAGYETQYF.

This clonotype was seen only a few times. This chain joins TRBV20-1 and TRBJ1-6, with a weak D call TRBD1 (5 bases). The V gene lost 1 base and the J gene lost 5 bases, with 12 bases spanning the gap. The V gene's germline CDR1 is DFQATT and CDR2 SNEGSKA (reference sequence). The CDR3 is 15 residues long. CDR3 in DNA: TGCAGTGCTAGAGGCGGGACTCGGAATAATTCACCCCTCCACTTT. Encoded protein: CSARGGTRNNSPLHF.

The chain carries TRBV30 and TRBJ2-7; maybe TRBD1 (5 bases). V was clipped by 1 base and J by 2 bases, with 12 bases between them. Germline CDR1 is GTSNPN and CDR2 is SVGIG (reference sequence). The CDR3 length is 14 residues. CDR3 sequence: CAWSALAGTYEQYF. In nucleotides, the CDR3 is TGTGCCTGGAGTGCCCTGGCAGGGACCTACGAGCAGTACTTC.

This clonotype was counted at least ten times. V usage is TRBV6-2 or TRBV6-3 and J usage is TRBJ2-7, with D uncertain. The V end was cut by 6 bases, the J end by 3 bases, with 9 bases between. Germline values: CDR1 MNHEY, CDR2 SVGEGT. This CDR3 contains 12 residues. The CDR3 reads CASSSMGYEQYF. The CDR3 DNA sequence: TGTGCCAGCAGCTCAATGGGCTACGAGCAGTACTTC.

The chain employs TRBV9 and TRBJ2-3, with a tentative D call TRBD2 (7 bases). The V end was cut by 0 bases, the J end by 6 bases, with 20 bases between. CDR1 and CDR2 from the germline V gene are SGDLS and YYNGEE. The CDR3 totals 17 residues. CDR3 region: CASSVGDGGGGADTQYF. CDR3 DNA: TGTGCCAGCAGCGTAGGGGACGGAGGGGGGGGCGCGGATACGCAGTATTTT.

This clonotype was observed at least ten times. The chain employs TRBV12-3 or TRBV12-4 and TRBJ2-1; D might be TRBD1 (7 bases). The length of the CDR3 is 14 residues. Trimming removed 0 bases at V and 10 bases at J, with 13 bases between. The CDR3 reads CASSLADRAGEQFF. For the CDR3, the DNA is TGTGCCAGCAGTTTAGCAGACAGGGCGGGAGAGCAGTTCTTC.

This clonotype appeared a few times. The genes are TRBV7-6 and TRBJ2-5, with 9 bases lining up with TRBD1. The ends lost 3 bases at V and 4 bases at J; junction bases unmatched: 3. This CDR3 spans 14 amino acids. Germline CDR1 and CDR2: SGHVS and FNYEAQ. The CDR3 coding sequence is TGTGCCAGCAGCTTCCAGACAGGGGGAGAGACCCAGTACTTC. Protein product: CASSFQTGGETQYF.

This clonotype was seen at least ten times. V usage is TRBV7-2 and J usage is TRBJ1-1, with a weak D call TRBD1 (6 bases). This CDR3 is 15 amino acids long. Per germline, CDR1 SGHTA and CDR2 FQGNSA. Trimming shortened V by 2 bases and J by 0 bases, and 10 bases separated the two germline ends. CDR3 loop: CASSLPQGLNTEAFF. DNA of the CDR3: TGTGCCAGCAGCTTACCACAGGGATTGAACACTGAAGCTTTCTTT.

V gene TRBV2 combines with J gene TRBJ2-3, with 12 positions matching TRBD2. CDR3 length: 17 amino acids. The V gene's germline CDR1 is SNHLY and CDR2 FYNNEI. Trimming cost V 5 bases and J 4 bases; bases outside gene matches: 10. The DNA of the CDR3 is TGTGCCAGCAGTTCTCTAGCGGGAGGGCCCGACGCAGATACGCAGTATTTT. Translation: CASSSLAGGPDADTQYF. The variable domain in full, completed from reference TRBV2 and TRBJ2-3, reads EPEVTQTPSHQVTQMGQEVILRCVPISNHLYFYWYRQILGQKVEFLVSFYNNEISEKSEIFDDQFSVERPDGSNFTLKIRSTKLEDSAMYFCASSSLAGGPDADTQYFGPGTRLTVL.

This clonotype was observed a handful of times. The chain uses TRBV29-1 and TRBJ1-3; unclear D gene. Between the trimmed V and J ends, which lost 7 bases and 4 bases, there was a span of 11 bases. Germline V gives CDR1 SQVTM, CDR2 ANQGSEA. The CDR3 is made up of 12 amino acids. CDR3 bases: TGCAGCGCAACCTATGGGGGAAACACCATATATTTT. This translates into CSATYGGNTIYF.

The chain couples TRBV5-1 to TRBJ2-7; D tentatively fits TRBD1 or TRBD2 (5 bases each). Germline V gene lookup returns CDR1 SGHRS and CDR2 YFSETQ. The V end lost 3 bases, the J end lost 3 bases, and 13 bases lay between the germline ends. The CDR3 loop spans 14 amino acids. The CDR3 here is CASSYGATFYEQYF. The CDR3 DNA reads TGCGCCAGCAGCTACGGGGCCACCTTCTACGAGCAGTACTTC.

The chain has TRBV10-3 and TRBJ1-1; TRBD1 might be the D (5 bases). V was trimmed by 6 bases and J by 5 bases, leaving 13 bases between them. Germline V lookup: CDR1 ENHRY, CDR2 SYGVKD. The CDR3 loop spans 13 amino acids. CDR3 sequence reads: CAIRQGEWTEAFF. The CDR3, as DNA: TGTGCCATCAGGCAGGGAGAATGGACTGAAGCTTTCTTT.

This clonotype was seen ten or more times. V usage is TRBV5-6 and J usage is TRBJ1-4, with D perhaps TRBD1 (6 bases). The V gene's germline CDR1 is SGHDT and CDR2 YYEEEE. This CDR3 comprises 14 residues. V lost 2 bases, J lost 8 bases, and 13 bases lay in between. The CDR3 DNA reads TGTGCCAGCAGCTTAGGAACAGGGAGGGAAAAACTGTTTTTT. Its protein is CASSLGTGREKLFF.

V gene TRBV6-1 combines with J gene TRBJ2-2; 8 bases align to TRBD1. The length of the CDR3 is 14 residues. Per the germline V gene, CDR1 is MNHNS and CDR2 is SASEGT. The V segment lost 6 bases and the J segment 2 bases; nucleotides outside the gene matches: 2. CDR3 loop: CASRDRVNTGELFF. In DNA form, the CDR3 reads TGTGCCAGCAGGGACAGGGTCAACACCGGGGAGCTGTTTTTT.